The 25 T cell receptor beta chains below all came from one sample that was sequenced in a study of blood T cell repertoires in COVID-19. The method was immunoSEQ multiplex PCR; TCRdb's version includes in-frame clones alone and lacks a portion of them. The sample carries over 150,000 clones, roughly 88% recorded once. Sequencing used peripheral blood. These receptors came from a man between 18 and 35 years old with acute or convalescent COVID-19.

This clone has just a few counts. The V and J genes are TRBV6-5 and TRBJ1-6; possibly TRBD1 for D (5 bases). CDR3 length: 15 amino acids. In germline, CDR1 is MNHEY, CDR2 SVGAGI. Trimming pared 0 bases from V and 3 bases from J, leaving 6 bases between. This CDR3 reads CASSYSTVYNSPLHF. DNA for the CDR3: TGTGCCAGCAGTTACTCGACAGTCTATAATTCACCCCTCCACTTT.

The rearrangement uses TRBV19 and TRBJ1-2, with 8 bases matching TRBD1. This CDR3 spans 17 amino acids. The V gene end was trimmed by 1 base and the J gene end by 2 bases; junction bases not matched to a gene: 9. In germline, CDR1 is LNHDA, CDR2 SQIVND (reference sequence). The CDR3 spells CASSIGQGFVSNYGYTF. The CDR3 DNA follows: TGTGCCAGTAGTATAGGACAGGGGTTTGTATCCAACTATGGCTACACCTTC.

The rearrangement uses TRBV6-5 and TRBJ1-5; TRBD1 might be the D (5 bases). Per germline, CDR1 MNHEY and CDR2 SVGAGI. CDR3 size: 15 residues. The ends were cut back, 4 bases at V and 6 bases at J, with 16 bases in the middle. The CDR3 nucleotides are TGTGCCAGCAGTTCAGAACCAGGGAACCCTCAGCCCCAGCATTTT. Translation: CASSSEPGNPQPQHF.

Of note for this clone: Sequence at one end of the junction differs from germline and may be a read error. J is TRBJ2-7 and V is TRBV14; perhaps TRBD1 as D (5 bases). The CDR3 has 13 amino acids. Germline CDR1 and CDR2: SGHDN and FVKESK. CDR3 loop: CASSQELDGAGPF. The CDR3 DNA follows: TGTGCCAGCAGCCAAGAATTAGACGGTGCAGGGCCCTTC.

V usage is TRBV4-2 and J usage is TRBJ1-5; 7 bases are shared with TRBD1. Germline V lookup: CDR1 LGHNA, CDR2 YNFKEQ. The CDR3 loop spans 16 amino acids. V lost 3 bases to trimming and J lost 0 bases; unmatched junction nucleotides: 5. The CDR3 DNA reads TGTGCCAGCAGCCACCAACAGGGGAGTAGCAATCAGCCCCAGCATTTT. This codes for CASSHQQGSSNQPQHF.

V usage is TRBV12-5 and J usage is TRBJ1-6; 9 bases line up with TRBD1. CDR3 length equals 16 residues. V shed 0 bases and J 10 bases; nucleotides not matched to a gene: 7. The germline V gene encodes CDR1 LGHNT and CDR2 FRNRAP. CDR3 nucleotide sequence: TGTGCTAGTGGTTTGGTTGGGACAGGGATGGGCTCACCCCTCCACTTT. It is translated as CASGLVGTGMGSPLHF.

The rearrangement joins TRBV6-5 to TRBJ1-5; TRBD1 aligns across 7 bases. CDR3 length: 14 residues. Germline lookup yields CDR1 MNHEY and CDR2 SVGAGI. V was pared by 6 bases and J by 1 base, with 3 bases of the junction left unmatched. DNA of the CDR3: TGTGCCAGCAGACCGGGACAGAGCAATCAGCCCCAGCATTTT. Translated: CASRPGQSNQPQHF.

The genes are TRBV13 and TRBJ1-3; 7 positions agree with TRBD1. Per germline, CDR1 PRHDT and CDR2 FYEKMQ (reference sequence). CDR3 length: 17 residues. After removal of 5 bases from V and 0 bases from J, the junction contained 10 bases not matched to a gene. The CDR3 region is CASSIRDRTFSGNTIYF. The CDR3 nucleotides are TGTGCCAGCAGCATCCGGGACAGAACTTTCTCTGGAAACACCATATATTTT.

The chain has TRBV4-1 and TRBJ1-1; 7 nucleotides match TRBD1. With 1 base clipped from V and 2 bases from J, the junction kept 10 bases outside the gene matches. The germline CDR1 and CDR2 sequences are MGHRA and YSYEKL. The CDR3 has 17 amino acids. This chain's CDR3 is CASSQGTGRRINTEAFF. In DNA form, the CDR3 reads TGCGCCAGCAGCCAAGGGACAGGTCGAAGAATAAACACTGAAGCTTTCTTT.

This chain links TRBV5-1 with TRBJ1-2; D unresolved. There are 16 residues in the CDR3. Trimming removed 0 bases from V and 3 bases from J, with 15 bases in between. Germline V CDR1 and CDR2: SGHRS, YFSETQ. The CDR3 loop is CASSLEELGSHYGYTF. The CDR3 DNA is TGCGCCAGCAGCTTGGAGGAGCTCGGGAGTCACTATGGCTACACCTTC. The full variable domain, rest sourced from reference TRBV5-1 and TRBJ1-2, is KAGVTQTPRYLIKTRGQQVTLSCSPISGHRSVSWYQQTPGQGLQFLFEYFSETQRNKGNFPGRFSGRQFSNSRSEMNVSTLELGDSALYLCASSLEELGSHYGYTFGSGTRLTVV.

This clone was recorded once. The CDR3 nucleotides are TGTGCCAGCAGTTACGGGCCCTACAATGAGCAGTTCTTC. It codes for CASSYGPYNEQFF. The V and J genes are TRBV6-5 and TRBJ2-1, with no clear D. CDR1 and CDR2 from the germline V gene are MNHEY and SVGAGI. The CDR3 loop spans 13 amino acids. V gave up 2 bases and J gave up 2 bases, with 4 bases separating them.

This sequence joins TRBV9 and TRBJ2-5; 15 bases are a match to TRBD2. Trimming took 3 bases from V and 5 from J; bases not matched to a gene: 8. The CDR3 totals 17 residues. Germline assignment: CDR1 SGDLS and CDR2 YYNGEE. The DNA for the CDR3 is TGTGCCAGCAGCGCCGGGACTAGCGGGGGGCCCGGGGAGACCCAGTACTTC. Translated, it gives CASSAGTSGGPGETQYF.

The chain uses TRBV19 and TRBJ2-3; a weak D match, TRBD2 (5 bases). The CDR3 length is 16 residues. Germline assignment: CDR1 LNHDA and CDR2 SQIVND (reference sequence). Trimming took 5 bases from V and 3 from J, leaving 18 bases between them. The CDR3 reads CASSPKRKTGTDTQYF. CDR3 nucleotides: TGTGCCAGTAGTCCCAAGCGCAAAACGGGGACAGATACGCAGTATTTT.

The chain couples TRBV12-5 to TRBJ2-1; 14 nucleotides agree with TRBD2. The V gene's germline CDR1 is LGHNT and CDR2 FRNRAP. CDR3 length equals 21 residues. Losses at the gene ends were 0 bases for V and 3 bases for J; bases not matched to a gene: 13. CDR3: CASGLVRGTSGSRTDYNEQFF. CDR3 nucleotides: TGTGCTAGTGGTTTGGTTCGTGGGACTAGCGGGAGTAGGACCGACTACAATGAGCAGTTCTTC.

The chain recombines TRBV19 with TRBJ1-3; a weak D match, TRBD1 (6 bases). CDR1 LNHDA and CDR2 SQIVND come from the germline V gene (reference sequence). Trimming shortened V by 5 bases and J by 0 bases, and 20 bases separated the two germline ends. The CDR3 runs to 18 residues. DNA of the CDR3: TGTGCCAGTAGTGCCACAGGGAAGGGCTCCCCCTCTGGAAACACCATATATTTT. Amino acid sequence: CASSATGKGSPSGNTIYF.

This rearrangement joins TRBV24-1 to TRBJ2-7, with TRBD1 matching 7 bases. J gave up 1 base and V 3 bases, and 2 bases lay outside the gene matches. Germline V gene lookup returns CDR1 KGHDR and CDR2 SFDVKD. CDR3 length: 14 residues. The CDR3 here is CATSDTQGSYEQYF. Here the CDR3 DNA reads TGTGCCACCAGTGATACACAGGGGTCCTACGAGCAGTACTTC.

This sequence joins TRBV9 and TRBJ2-3, with 7 bases lining up with TRBD1. Germline loops: CDR1 SGDLS, CDR2 YYNGEE. Trimming at V came to 4 bases and at J to 3 bases, leaving 8 bases not matched to a gene. This CDR3 is built from 15 residues. The CDR3 protein is CASSPLTGLTDTQYF. DNA for the CDR3: TGTGCCAGCAGCCCCCTGACAGGGTTAACAGATACGCAGTATTTT.

The V and J genes are TRBV6-6 and TRBJ1-2; 8 bases are a match to TRBD1. V gave up 5 bases and J gave up 3 bases; unmatched junction bases: 8. The CDR3 loop spans 15 amino acids. The germline V gene has CDR1 MNHNY and CDR2 SVGAGI (reference sequence). As DNA, the CDR3 is TGTGCCAGCAGTCATCGGACAGGGAGGGACTATGGCTACACCTTC. Encoded protein: CASSHRTGRDYGYTF.

The chain employs TRBV4-1 and TRBJ2-7; D remains unclear. The CDR3 extends over 15 amino acids. Germline CDR1 MGHRA, CDR2 YSYEKL. With 1 base removed from V and 0 bases from J, the gap between germline ends came to 10 bases. The CDR3 protein is CASSQGELSSYEQYF. The CDR3 coding sequence is TGCGCCAGCAGCCAAGGCGAGCTGAGCTCCTACGAGCAGTACTTC.

This clone has a handful of counts. J is TRBJ1-1 and V is TRBV6-5; TRBD1 is a possible D gene (6 bases). Between the trimmed V and J ends, which lost 5 bases and 8 bases, there was a span of 21 bases. The CDR3 runs to 15 residues. Looked up from germline, CDR1 is MNHEY and CDR2 is SVGAGI. The DNA of the CDR3 is TGTGCCAGCAGTCTGCGCCTTGGGGGGGCCGGGGAAGCTTTCTTT. Protein sequence: CASSLRLGGAGEAFF.

V is TRBV5-1 and J is TRBJ2-1; 9 nucleotides align to TRBD2. Germline CDR1 is SGHRS and CDR2 is YFSETQ. The ends lost 5 bases at V and 5 bases at J; junction bases unmatched: 5. CDR3 length: 14 amino acids. The CDR3 sequence is CASRGSGGNNEQFF. In DNA form, the CDR3 reads TGCGCCAGCAGAGGGAGCGGGGGGAACAATGAGCAGTTCTTC.

The chain's CDR3 is CASSRTGRDSNQPQHF. CDR3 DNA sequence: TGTGCCAGTAGTAGGACAGGCCGTGATAGCAATCAGCCCCAGCATTTT. This chain uses TRBV19 with TRBJ1-5; 7 bases align to TRBD1. CDR1 is LNHDA and CDR2 is SQIVND in the germline V gene (reference sequence). The V gene end was trimmed by 4 bases and the J gene end by 0 bases; junction bases not matched to a gene: 6. The CDR3 sequence is 16 residues long.

The chain employs TRBV3-1 (or the pseudogene TRBV3-2) and TRBJ2-1, with a possible D match to TRBD2 (6 bases). This CDR3 is 14 amino acids long. V was trimmed by 1 base and J by 7 bases, leaving 11 bases between them. CDR1 LGHDT and CDR2 YNNKEL come from the germline V gene (reference sequence). The CDR3 DNA reads as TGTGCCAGCAGCCAAGCGGGAGCAGATAATGAGCAGTTCTTC. Translation: CASSQAGADNEQFF.

V and J are TRBV18 and TRBJ1-6, with a possible D match to TRBD1 (5 bases). The length of the CDR3 is 14 residues. Trimming pared 3 bases from V and 8 bases from J, leaving 11 bases between. Germline V gives CDR1 KGHSH, CDR2 LQKENI. This CDR3 is CASSPTPGDSPLHF. The CDR3 DNA sequence: TGTGCCAGCTCACCCACCCCGGGGGATTCACCCCTCCACTTT.

V is TRBV6-5 and J is TRBJ1-5; D is undetermined. Germline lookup yields CDR1 MNHEY and CDR2 SVGAGI. V was pared by 6 bases and J by 7 bases, with 16 bases between. This CDR3 is built from 14 residues. The CDR3 protein is CASRRVGGNQPQHF. CDR3 nucleotides: TGTGCCAGCAGGAGAGTCGGAGGTAACCAGCCCCAGCATTTT.